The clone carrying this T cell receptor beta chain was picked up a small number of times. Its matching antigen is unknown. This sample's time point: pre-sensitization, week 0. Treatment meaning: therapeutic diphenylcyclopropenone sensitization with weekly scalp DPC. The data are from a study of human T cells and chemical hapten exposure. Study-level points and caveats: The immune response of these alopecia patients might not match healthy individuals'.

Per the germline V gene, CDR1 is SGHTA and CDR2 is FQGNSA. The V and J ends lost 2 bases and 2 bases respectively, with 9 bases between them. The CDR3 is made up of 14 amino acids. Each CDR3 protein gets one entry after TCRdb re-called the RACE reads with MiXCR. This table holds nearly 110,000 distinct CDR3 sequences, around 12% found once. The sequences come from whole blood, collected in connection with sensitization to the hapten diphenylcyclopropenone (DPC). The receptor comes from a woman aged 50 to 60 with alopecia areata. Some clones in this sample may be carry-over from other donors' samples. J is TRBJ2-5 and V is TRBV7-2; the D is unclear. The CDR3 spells CASSLQATQETQYF. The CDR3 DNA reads TGTGCCAGCAGCTTACAGGCAACTCAAGAGACCCAGTACTTC.